This T cell receptor beta chain is drawn from a study of blood T cell repertoires in COVID-19. Produced via immunoSEQ multiplex PCR; TCRdb's table is partial and in-frame only. Of fewer than 200,000 clones listed, 70% to 85% are singletons. CDR1 and CDR2 from the germline V gene are LNHDA and SQIVND (reference sequence). V gave up 3 bases and J gave up 8 bases; unmatched junction bases: 4. CDR3 length: 13 residues. This chain links TRBV19 with TRBJ2-1; 7 bases fit TRBD1. The receptor was derived from a man aged 60 to 75 who had recovered from COVID-19. The source material was peripheral blood. The CDR3 is CASSIRGLDEQFF. The CDR3 bases are TGTGCCAGTAGTATTAGGGGGCTGGATGAGCAGTTCTTC.